The rows below give T cell receptor beta chains drawn from one sample of a study of blood T cell repertoires in COVID-19. This table comes from immunoSEQ multiplex PCR, and its TCRdb copy is limited to in-frame clones, with some not included. The sample yields tens of thousands of clones, about 83% seen once. The material sequenced was peripheral blood. These receptors all come from a man aged 35 to 55 with COVID-19, enrolled during active disease. CDR3s include the opening cysteine and the closing phenylalanine or tryptophan. A D gene is named only where the DNA matches it firmly. Clone size is given for some rows only: seen once, a few or many times, or a class if the clone is expanded.

-,-,TRBJ1-2,13,TRBV4-1,TGCGCCAGCAGCCAAGCAGGGAGGGATGGCTACACCTTC,CASSQAGRDGYTF
-,TRBD2,TRBJ2-3,17,TRBV6-2/TRBV6-3,TGTGCCAGCAGTTACTCACCTAGCGGACCTAGCACAGATACGCAGTATTTT,CASSYSPSGPSTDTQYF
-,-,TRBJ1-1,13,TRBV11-1,TGTGCCAGCAGCTTAACTGTGGACACTGAAGCTTTCTTT,CASSLTVDTEAFF
-,-,TRBJ2-1,15,TRBV29-1,TGCAGCGTTGCTGGTTTTTCTAGCGATTACAATGAGCAGTTCTTC,CSVAGFSSDYNEQFF
-,TRBD1,TRBJ1-1,12,TRBV5-1,TGCGCCAGCAGCTCGACAGGGGGCAGGGCTTTCTTT,CASSSTGGRAFF
-,-,TRBJ2-3,15,TRBV28,TGTGCCAGCAGGATTAGCGTCTTAAGGGGGGATACGCAGTATTTT,CASRISVLRGDTQYF
-,-,TRBJ2-1,15,TRBV18,TGTGCCAGCTCACCACTACACCCGCCGTACAATGAGCAGTTCTTC,CASSPLHPPYNEQFF
-,-,TRBJ1-2,14,TRBV5-8,TGTGCCAGCAGCCCCTTCCGGGTTCACTATGGCTACACCTTC,CASSPFRVHYGYTF
-,TRBD1,TRBJ1-6,12,TRBV12-3/TRBV12-4,TGTGCCAGAGACAGGGAACCTTCACCCCTCCACTTT,CARDREPSPLHF
-,TRBD1,TRBJ2-6,18,TRBV5-1,TGCGCCAGCAGCAAGGGACAGGGGCAGGGGGCTGGGGCCAACGTCCTGACTTTC,CASSKGQGQGAGANVLTF
-,TRBD1,TRBJ1-1,13,TRBV6-6,TGTGCCAGCAGGGACAGGGCCAACACTGAAGCTTTCTTT,CASRDRANTEAFF
-,-,TRBJ2-1,13,TRBV30,TGTGCCGTTTGGGGGGACCCCTACAATGAGCAGTTCTTC,CAVWGDPYNEQFF
-,TRBD1,TRBJ1-5,13,TRBV30,TGTGCCTGGCGGACAGGGGGTGGGCAGCCCCAGCATTTT,CAWRTGGGQPQHF
once,-,TRBJ2-7,14,TRBV6-5,TGTGCCAGCAGTTACAGCCAGGGAACCTACGAGCAGTACTTC,CASSYSQGTYEQYF
-,-,TRBJ1-2,14,TRBV28,TGTGCCAGCAGTCCGGCCCGACTGCCTTATGGCTACACCTTC,CASSPARLPYGYTF
-,-,TRBJ1-2,11,TRBV25-1,TGTGCCAGCAGGAGGGATTCCGGCTACACCTTC,CASRRDSGYTF
-,TRBD2,TRBJ2-7,16,TRBV11-2,TGTGCCAGCAGCTTAGAATCTAGCGGGAGCTTCTACGAGCAGTACTTC,CASSLESSGSFYEQYF
-,-,TRBJ1-1,12,TRBV12-3/TRBV12-4,TGTGCCAGCATCGGACAAGGGTGGTCTGCTTTCTTT,CASIGQGWSAFF
few,TRBD1,TRBJ1-5,14,TRBV28,TGTGCCAGCAGCTCCGGGACAGGGGGACAGCCCCAGCATTTT,CASSSGTGGQPQHF
-,-,TRBJ2-2,16,TRBV27,TGTGCCAGCAGTGTCTTGACTTTTGGTCTCACCGGGGAGCTGTTTTTT,CASSVLTFGLTGELFF
-,TRBD1,TRBJ1-1,17,TRBV30,TGTGCCTGGAGTAGGGACAGTCATCATGGGGGGAACACTGAAGCTTTCTTT,CAWSRDSHHGGNTEAFF
-,TRBD1,TRBJ2-3,12,TRBV7-9,TGTGCCAGCGGATCGACAGGGGGAACGCAGTATTTT,CASGSTGGTQYF
-,-,TRBJ1-2,14,TRBV4-1,TGCGCCAGCAGTCTAACCGGGACTGCCTCATTTCTCACCTTC,CASSLTGTASFLTF
-,TRBD1,TRBJ2-5,11,TRBV20-1,TGCAGTGCGGACAGGGGGGAGACCCAGTACTTC,CSADRGETQYF
-,TRBD1,TRBJ1-4,16,TRBV7-2,TGTGCCAGCAGCATAGCCGGACAGGGGGCTAATGAAAAACTGTTTTTT,CASSIAGQGANEKLFF
-,TRBD2,TRBJ2-1,15,TRBV6-4,TGTGCCAGCAGTCCACTAGCGGTCAGGGGCAATGAGCAGTTCTTC,CASSPLAVRGNEQFF
-,TRBD2,TRBJ2-5,17,TRBV7-2,TGTGCCAGCACCGAGCGGGGACTAGCGGGATACCAAGAGACCCAGTACTTC,CASTERGLAGYQETQYF
-,-,TRBJ1-2,12,TRBV29-1,TGCAGCATCCCGGGGGTAGGGTATGGCTACACCTTC,CSIPGVGYGYTF
-,TRBD2,TRBJ2-3,15,TRBV19,TGTGCCAGTAGTATTTGGGAGGGGAGTGTAGATACGCAGTATTTT,CASSIWEGSVDTQYF
few,-,TRBJ1-1,13,TRBV3-1/TRBV3-2,TGTGCCAGCAGCCAAGGGCTGAACACTGAAGCTTTCTTT,CASSQGLNTEAFF
-,-,TRBJ1-6,16,TRBV4-1,TGCGCCAGCAGCCCGTCCCCGGGGGTAATGAGTTCACCCCTCCACTTT,CASSPSPGVMSSPLHF
-,TRBD1,TRBJ2-5,15,TRBV24-1,TGTGCCACCTCCGACAGGGGGACTTACCAAGAGACCCAGTACTTC,CATSDRGTYQETQYF
-,-,TRBJ1-1,12,TRBV30,TGTGCCTGGAGGTCAGGGATGGGTGAAGCTTTCTTT,CAWRSGMGEAFF
-,-,TRBJ1-2,14,TRBV7-8,TGTGCCAGCAGCTCCCTGCAAGAGGGCGGGGGCTACACCTTC,CASSSLQEGGGYTF
-,-,TRBJ2-7,13,TRBV3-1/TRBV3-2,TGTGCCAGCAGCCACGGTTCGCCCGCCGAGCAGTACTTC,CASSHGSPAEQYF
-,TRBD1,TRBJ1-1,12,TRBV6-5,TGTGCCAGCATAGACAGGGTGGGTGAAGCTTTCTTT,CASIDRVGEAFF
-,TRBD2,TRBJ2-5,17,TRBV18,TGTGCCAGCTCACGCCCAGCGGGAGGGCCCAGCCGGGAGACCCAGTACTTC,CASSRPAGGPSRETQYF
-,TRBD1,TRBJ1-2,15,TRBV27,TGTGCCAGCAGCCCAGGGGGCGCCAACAACTATGGCTACACCTTC,CASSPGGANNYGYTF
-,-,TRBJ2-3,15,TRBV29-1,TGCAGCGTTGAAGGAGGCGGGCCGAGCACAGATACGCAGTATTTT,CSVEGGGPSTDTQYF
-,-,TRBJ1-6,15,TRBV21-1,TGTGCCAGCAGCAAAGGGACAGGGGAAAATTCACCCCTCCACTTT,CASSKGTGENSPLHF
-,-,TRBJ2-7,13,TRBV30,TGTGCCTGGAGTGAAGGGGAGGCCTACGAGCAGTACTTC,CAWSEGEAYEQYF
-,-,TRBJ2-1,14,TRBV28,TGTGCCAGCAGTTTAAACCCGCCAAGGGAGAAGCAGTTCTTC,CASSLNPPREKQFF
-,TRBD1,TRBJ2-5,15,TRBV7-2,TGTGCCAGCAGCTTACCCCTGACAGGGCGAGAGACCCAGTACTTC,CASSLPLTGRETQYF
-,-,TRBJ2-1,14,TRBV4-3,TGCGCCAGCAGCCAAGAGGGGGGAGTAGGGGTTGAGTTCTTC,CASSQEGGVGVEFF
-,-,TRBJ1-1,14,TRBV6-5,TGTGCCAGCAGAATGTCAGGGGTTAGGACTGAAGCTTTCTTT,CASRMSGVRTEAFF
-,-,TRBJ2-5,15,TRBV18,TGTGCCAGCTCACCAAAAAAGCGGTTCCAAGAGACCCAGTACTTC,CASSPKKRFQETQYF
-,-,TRBJ1-6,14,TRBV30,TGTGCCTGGAGTTTAGGACTGGTGAATTCACCCCTCCACTTT,CAWSLGLVNSPLHF
-,-,TRBJ1-2,10,TRBV30,TGTGCCTGGAGAAGAGGCGGCTACACCTTC,CAWRRGGYTF
-,-,TRBJ2-7,12,TRBV2,TGTGCCAGCAGCAGGGGGGTCTACGAGCAGTACTTC,CASSRGVYEQYF
-,-,TRBJ1-6,14,TRBV2,TGTGCCAGCAGTTCCACAGGGAGCCATTCACCCCTCCACTTT,CASSSTGSHSPLHF
-,TRBD1,TRBJ2-7,15,TRBV7-8,TGTGCCAGCAGCACTGCAGGGGGTTCCTCTTACGAGCAGTACTTC,CASSTAGGSSYEQYF
-,-,TRBJ2-1,15,TRBV18,TGTGCCAGCTCACCACCCCGGGAGAAGGGGAATGAGCAGTTCTTC,CASSPPREKGNEQFF
-,-,TRBJ2-7,16,TRBV28,TGTGCCAGCAGATTGGGAGGTTGGGACCGGACTTACGAGCAGTACTTC,CASRLGGWDRTYEQYF